This T cell receptor beta chain is drawn from a study of blood T cell repertoires in COVID-19. Study details: Specimens from acute and convalescent COVID-19 originated in the United States, Italy and Spain.

Original processing methods: Reference gene primer amplification in the assay estimated nucleated cell counts. The data were produced by immunoSEQ multiplex PCR, yet TCRdb's version contains in-frame clones alone and is incomplete. The DNA gave D and trimming, while V, J and clone size come from that table. The table lists 150,000 or so clones, roughly 80% of them singletons. The V end was cut by 4 bases, the J end by 4 bases, with 12 bases between. This CDR3 contains 14 residues. The V gene's germline CDR1 is SGHTS and CDR2 YDEGEE. This receptor was obtained from a man at least 80 years old with acute or convalescent COVID-19. The gene calls are TRBV5-8 and TRBJ1-5, with TRBD1 as a possible D gene (5 bases). What was sequenced was peripheral blood. The CDR3 is CASSHRKGNQPQHF. In DNA, the CDR3 is TGTGCCAGCAGCCACAGGAAGGGTAATCAGCCCCAGCATTTT.